Below, 24 T cell receptor beta chains from the same sample are listed, as sequenced in a study of OX40 agonist ivuxolimab in advanced cancers. Sequenced by immunoSEQ multiplex PCR; TCRdb stores in-frame clones only, minus some. The sample lists fewer than 45,000 clones, roughly 90% occurring once. The source material was CD4+ or CD8+ T cells sorted from blood, sampled in a trial of the OX40 agonist ivuxolimab. The source of these receptors is an adult with an advanced solid tumor such as melanoma, head and neck, liver or kidney cancer.

Comment on this clone: Germline and junction disagree at one end, which may indicate a read error. V gene TRBV5-1 combines with J gene TRBJ1-2; 7 nucleotides match TRBD1. This CDR3 comprises 15 residues. From germline, CDR1 is SGHRS and CDR2 YFSETQ. CDR3 loop: CASSLGGTDSLGYTF. The CDR3 DNA reads TGCGCCAGCAGTTTGGGAGGGACAGACTCTTTGGGCTACACCTTC.

The chain is built from TRBV5-6 and TRBJ2-3, with 9 bases aligning to TRBD1. The junction had 4 bases not matched to a gene; V was cut back by 3 bases and J by 5 bases. Germline V gene data show CDR1 as SGHDT and CDR2 as YYEEEE. This CDR3 spans 14 amino acids. As DNA, the CDR3 is TGTGCCAGCAGCTCCGGACAGGGGTTAGATACGCAGTATTTT. It encodes CASSSGQGLDTQYF.

This chain joins TRBV6-5 and TRBJ1-1, with D tentatively TRBD1 (6 bases). Germline V CDR1 and CDR2: MNHEY, SVGAGI. Trimming pared 0 bases from V and 1 base from J, leaving 9 bases between. The CDR3 is 15 amino acids. CDR3 DNA sequence: TGTGCCAGCAGTTACTCCGGGACAACGAACACTGAAGCTTTCTTT. As protein: CASSYSGTTNTEAFF.

The V call is TRBV19, the J call TRBJ1-4; unclear D gene. CDR1 is LNHDA and CDR2 is SQIVND in the germline V gene (reference sequence). The V and J ends lost 7 bases and 10 bases respectively, with 16 bases between them. This CDR3 comprises 13 residues. CDR3 protein: CASNTIGAGKLFF. The CDR3 nucleotides read TGTGCCAGTAACACAATTGGCGCTGGAAAACTGTTTTTT.

The rearrangement links TRBV2 to TRBJ1-5, with 7 bases lining up with TRBD1. V was clipped by 6 bases and J by 0 bases; unmatched bases: 11. The germline V gene encodes CDR1 SNHLY and CDR2 FYNNEI. This CDR3 region has 17 residues. The CDR3 is CASRKTGDLDSNQPQHF. The CDR3 region has the DNA TGTGCCAGCAGGAAAACAGGGGACCTAGATAGCAATCAGCCCCAGCATTTT.

The chain has TRBV6-1 and TRBJ2-6, with D hard to call. Germline V lookup: CDR1 MNHNS, CDR2 SASEGT. Trimming stripped 2 bases from V and 2 bases from J, with 4 bases between. The CDR3 covers 14 residues. The CDR3 sequence: CASSERAGANVLTF. In DNA form, the CDR3 reads TGTGCCAGCAGTGAACGGGCTGGGGCCAACGTCCTGACTTTC.

This chain connects TRBV11-2 to TRBJ2-7; 7 bases align to TRBD1. V dropped 2 bases and J dropped 2; count of bases not matched to a gene: 6. The CDR3 spans 15 residues. Germline CDR1 reads SGHAT; CDR2 reads FQNNGV. The CDR3 is CASSLMWDRAYEQYF. The CDR3 DNA follows: TGTGCCAGCAGCTTAATGTGGGACAGAGCCTACGAGCAGTACTTC.

The J gene is TRBJ2-5, the V gene TRBV7-2; 11 bases fit TRBD2. The V gene's germline CDR1 is SGHTA and CDR2 FQGNSA. The CDR3 runs to 14 residues. Unmatched junction bases numbered 4, after V lost 5 bases and J lost 5 bases. DNA for the CDR3: TGTGCCAGCAGCCTCGGACTAGCGGGCGAGACCCAGTACTTC. The encoded protein is CASSLGLAGETQYF.

J is TRBJ1-6 and V is TRBV2; the D is unclear. The V end lost 5 bases, the J end lost 14 bases, and 10 bases lay between the germline ends. The CDR3 is 11 amino acids. Germline V gives CDR1 SNHLY, CDR2 FYNNEI. CDR3 amino acids: CASSISSTLHF. Written as DNA, the CDR3 is TGTGCCAGCAGTATTTCTTCGACCCTCCACTTT.

Only one count was recorded for this clone. V and J are TRBV5-6 and TRBJ2-7; perhaps D is TRBD1 or TRBD2 (6 bases each). Trimming removed 4 bases from V and 2 bases from J, with 19 bases in between. Germline CDR1 reads SGHDT; CDR2 reads YYEEEE. The CDR3 runs to 16 residues. This CDR3 is CASSPFRGGLAYEQYF. CDR3 nucleotides: TGTGCCAGCAGCCCCTTTCGAGGGGGGCTCGCCTACGAGCAGTACTTC. Full variable domain (missing parts from reference TRBV5-6 and TRBJ2-7): DAGVTQSPTHLIKTRGQQVTLRCSPKSGHDTVSWYQQALGQGPQFIFQYYEEEERQRGNFPDRFSGHQFPNYSSELNVNALLLGDSALYLCASSPFRGGLAYEQYFGPGTRLTVT.

The chain carries TRBV5-1 and TRBJ2-3; tentatively, D is TRBD2 (6 bases). The CDR3 runs 16 residues. Germline V lookup: CDR1 SGHRS, CDR2 YFSETQ. V was shortened by 4 bases and J by 2 bases, with 17 bases between the two germline ends. The CDR3 nucleotides read TGCGCCAGCAGCCCCAACTGGGGCGGGGACACAGATACGCAGTATTTT. Translation gives CASSPNWGGDTDTQYF.

The chain links TRBV2 to TRBJ2-5; D gene uncertain. This CDR3 comprises 12 residues. With 9 bases removed from V and 1 base from J, the gap between germline ends came to 9 bases. Germline V gives CDR1 SNHLY, CDR2 FYNNEI. The CDR3: CASRYAQETQYF. CDR3 in DNA: TGTGCCAGTCGGTACGCCCAAGAGACCCAGTACTTC.

The V and J genes are TRBV11-2 and TRBJ1-2; TRBD1 matches at 11 bases. In germline, CDR1 is SGHAT, CDR2 FQNNGV. V lost 4 bases, J lost 4 bases, and 8 bases stayed unmatched. This CDR3 is built from 16 residues. CDR3 protein: CASSSWTGTGGYGYTF. CDR3 DNA sequence: TGTGCCAGCAGCTCGTGGACCGGGACAGGGGGCTATGGCTACACCTTC.

The CDR3 region is CASSHTGRDGYTF. The CDR3 DNA reads TGTGCCAGCAGCCATACAGGTCGCGACGGCTACACCTTC. The V gene is TRBV6-6, the J gene TRBJ1-2; perhaps TRBD1 as D (5 bases). This CDR3 has 13 amino acids. Germline lookup yields CDR1 MNHNY and CDR2 SVGAGI (reference sequence). Trimming pared 6 bases from V and 8 bases from J, leaving 16 bases between.

The V gene is TRBV11-3, the J gene TRBJ2-5; D possibly matches TRBD1 or TRBD2 (5 bases each). V was trimmed by 3 bases and J by 5 bases, leaving 19 bases between them. Germline CDR1 and CDR2: SGHNT and YENEEA. This CDR3 has 16 residues. CDR3: CASSFRGSSRGETQYF. Here the CDR3 DNA reads TGTGCCAGCAGCTTCCGGGGCAGTTCCCGAGGGGAGACCCAGTACTTC.

This chain connects TRBV27 to TRBJ2-5; D possibly corresponds to TRBD1 (5 bases). CDR3 length: 14 residues. CDR1 is MNHEY, CDR2 SMNVEV, per germline (reference sequence). V lost 8 bases to trimming and J lost 1 base, with 14 bases between them. The CDR3 DNA follows: TGTGCCAGCCTGGGGCAGGACATCCAAGAGACCCAGTACTTC. Translating gives CASLGQDIQETQYF.

The CDR3 protein is CAISESGGRQETQYF. The CDR3, as DNA: TGTGCCATCAGTGAATCAGGGGGCCGGCAAGAGACCCAGTACTTC. This chain links TRBV10-3 with TRBJ2-5; TRBD1 agrees at 8 bases. Trimming removed 3 bases from V and 2 bases from J; junction bases left unmatched: 5. Looked up from germline, CDR1 is ENHRY and CDR2 is SYGVKD. The CDR3 loop spans 15 amino acids.

This rearrangement joins TRBV7-2 to TRBJ2-4; 7 positions match TRBD1. V lost 5 bases, J lost 5 bases, and 12 bases stayed unmatched. Germline lookup yields CDR1 SGHTA and CDR2 FQGNSA. CDR3 length: 16 amino acids. In nucleotides, the CDR3 is TGTGCCAGCAGCCCGCTACAGGGGAGTAGGGAAAACATTCAGTACTTC. Translation gives CASSPLQGSRENIQYF.

The J gene is TRBJ2-1, the V gene TRBV7-9; possibly TRBD1 for D (6 bases). Trimming removed 2 bases at V and 4 bases at J, with 15 bases between. The CDR3 is made up of 16 amino acids. Germline CDR1 and CDR2: SEHNR and FQNEAQ (reference sequence). DNA for the CDR3: TGTGCCAGCAGCTTACTCCCGGCAGGGGAGTACAATGAGCAGTTCTTC. Amino acid sequence: CASSLLPAGEYNEQFF.

The chain recombines TRBV2 with TRBJ2-7, with D perhaps matching TRBD1 (5 bases). CDR1 SNHLY and CDR2 FYNNEI come from the germline V gene. The CDR3 totals 12 residues. Trimming left V 5 bases short and J 2 bases short, with 7 bases between. The CDR3 here is CASSPDTYEQYF. CDR3 in DNA: TGTGCCAGCAGTCCGGACACCTACGAGCAGTACTTC.

CDR3 DNA sequence: TGTGCCAGCAGCCCACCGGGACAGGGATGGGAGCAGTACTTC. Protein: CASSPPGQGWEQYF. The chain combines TRBV5-6 with TRBJ2-7; 9 bases map to TRBD1. After removal of 4 bases from V and 7 bases from J, the junction contained 9 bases not matched to a gene. The CDR3 spans 14 residues. Germline assignment: CDR1 SGHDT and CDR2 YYEEEE.

The rearrangement joins TRBV25-1 to TRBJ1-2, with 9 bases lining up with TRBD1. Per germline, CDR1 MGHDK and CDR2 SYGVNS. The CDR3 is 14 amino acids. With 4 bases clipped from V and 8 bases from J, the junction kept 8 bases outside the gene matches. CDR3 nucleotide sequence: TGTGCCAGCAGTGCCCGGGGACAGGGATTCGGCTACACCTTC. As protein: CASSARGQGFGYTF.

This chain joins TRBV11-1 and TRBJ2-1; the D gene could be TRBD1 or TRBD2 (6 bases each). The CDR3 length is 15 residues. Germline V gene data show CDR1 as SGHAT and CDR2 as FQDESV (reference sequence). Trimming removed 0 bases from V and 7 bases from J, with 13 bases in between. The CDR3 here is CASSLARGEGNEQFF. As DNA, the CDR3 is TGTGCCAGCAGCTTAGCGAGGGGGGAAGGGAATGAGCAGTTCTTC.

This chain links TRBV7-3 with TRBJ2-1; D gene ambiguous. CDR3 size: 13 residues. Germline V gives CDR1 SGHTA, CDR2 FQGTGA. V lost 4 bases to trimming and J lost 5 bases, with 9 bases between them. The CDR3 reads CASSSLRDNEQFF. The CDR3, as DNA: TGTGCCAGCAGCTCGCTTAGGGACAATGAGCAGTTCTTC.